This T cell receptor (beta chain) was identified during a study of blood T cell repertoires in COVID-19. At the level of the study: The United States, Italy and Spain provided the acute and convalescent COVID-19 samples. The cDNA or gDNA used as material had been derived from T cells, B-cell-depleted T cells, or PBMCs.

The CDR3 loop spans 14 amino acids. The ends lost 7 bases at V and 7 bases at J; junction bases unmatched: 7. Germline V gives CDR1 WSHSY, CDR2 SAAADI. In the source study's methods: Reference gene primer amplification gave estimated nucleated cell counts. Assay used: immunoSEQ multiplex PCR; TCRdb lists only in-frame clones, some missing. V, J and clone size are those of that table, while D and trimming were read from the DNA. The table records 84,000 or so clones, roughly 80% of them present only once. The sequence derives from a woman aged 40 to 50 with active or convalescent COVID-19. The sample taken for sequencing was peripheral blood. The V call is TRBV10-2, the J call TRBJ2-1; the match to TRBD2 covers 10 bases. CDR3 DNA: TGCGCCAGCAATTGGCTAGCGGGAGAGAATGAGCAGTTCTTC. Translated, it gives CASNWLAGENEQFF.